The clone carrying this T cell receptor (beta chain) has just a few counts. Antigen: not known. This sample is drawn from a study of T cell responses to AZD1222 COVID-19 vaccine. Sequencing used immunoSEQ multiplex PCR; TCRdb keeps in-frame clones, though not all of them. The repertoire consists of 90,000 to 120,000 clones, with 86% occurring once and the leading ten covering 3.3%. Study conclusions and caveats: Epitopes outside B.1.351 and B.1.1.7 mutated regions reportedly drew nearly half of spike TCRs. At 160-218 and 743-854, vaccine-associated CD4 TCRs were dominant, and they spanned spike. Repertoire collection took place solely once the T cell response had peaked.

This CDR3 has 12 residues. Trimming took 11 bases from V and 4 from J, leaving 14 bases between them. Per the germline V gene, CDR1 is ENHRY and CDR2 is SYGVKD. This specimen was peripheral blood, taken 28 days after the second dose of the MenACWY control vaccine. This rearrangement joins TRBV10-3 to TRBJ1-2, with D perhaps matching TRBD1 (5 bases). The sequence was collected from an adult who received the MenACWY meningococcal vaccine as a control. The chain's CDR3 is CAALWGSYGYTF. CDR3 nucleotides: TGTGCCGCCCTCTGGGGCAGCTATGGCTACACCTTC.